This T cell receptor (beta chain) derives from a study of blood T cell repertoires in COVID-19. Study as a whole: Samples taken during acute and convalescent COVID-19 were collected in the United States, Italy and Spain. T cells, B-cell-depleted T cells, or PBMCs supplied cDNA or gDNA.

In the original processing: Amplification of reference gene primers was used by the study to estimate nucleated cell counts. Clones were read by immunoSEQ multiplex PCR, and TCRdb kept only the in-frame ones, dropping some. From that table come the V and J calls and clone size; the DNA was used to work out D and trimming. The table has under 150,000 clones, more than 70% seen once. Trimming took off 6 bases at V and 0 bases at J, with 8 bases between the two ends. Germline V gives CDR1 MDHEN, CDR2 SYDVKM. The CDR3 is 13 residues long. The chain joins TRBV28 to TRBJ1-2; no clear D gene. Specimen: peripheral blood. The source is a man aged 45-60 years with active or convalescent COVID-19. In DNA, the CDR3 is TGTGCCAGCAGGGACTCGGCTAACTATGGCTACACCTTC. The encoded protein is CASRDSANYGYTF.